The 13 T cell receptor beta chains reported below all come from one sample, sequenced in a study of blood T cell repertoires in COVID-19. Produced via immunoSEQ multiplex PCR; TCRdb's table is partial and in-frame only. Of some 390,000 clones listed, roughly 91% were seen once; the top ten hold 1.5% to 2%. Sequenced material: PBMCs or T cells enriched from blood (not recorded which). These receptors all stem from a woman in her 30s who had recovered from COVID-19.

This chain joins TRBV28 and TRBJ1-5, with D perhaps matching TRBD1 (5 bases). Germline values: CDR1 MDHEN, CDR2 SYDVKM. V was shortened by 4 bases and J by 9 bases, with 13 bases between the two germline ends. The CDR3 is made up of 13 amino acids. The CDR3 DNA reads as TGTGCCAGCAGTTATACGGGGGTGTGGCCCCAGCATTTT. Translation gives CASSYTGVWPQHF.

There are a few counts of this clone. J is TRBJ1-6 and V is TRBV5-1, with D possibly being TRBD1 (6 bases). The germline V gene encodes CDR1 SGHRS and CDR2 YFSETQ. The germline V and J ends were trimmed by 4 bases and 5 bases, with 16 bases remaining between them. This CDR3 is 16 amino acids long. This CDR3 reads CASSRGKQVNNSPLHF. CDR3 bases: TGCGCCAGCAGCAGGGGGAAACAGGTCAATAATTCACCCCTCCACTTT.

CDR3 amino acids: CASRTGLNQPQHF. The CDR3 region has the DNA TGTGCCAGCAGGACAGGGCTCAATCAGCCCCAGCATTTT. This chain links TRBV27 with TRBJ1-5; 7 bases agree with TRBD1. There are 13 residues in the CDR3. J lost 3 bases, V lost 6 bases, and 2 bases had no gene match. Germline values: CDR1 MNHEY, CDR2 SMNVEV (reference sequence).

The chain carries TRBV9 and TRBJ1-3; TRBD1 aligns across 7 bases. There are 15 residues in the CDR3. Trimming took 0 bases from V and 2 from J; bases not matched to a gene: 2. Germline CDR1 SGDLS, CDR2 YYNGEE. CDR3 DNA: TGTGCCAGCAGCGTAGGGACAGGCGCTGGAAACACCATATATTTT. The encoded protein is CASSVGTGAGNTIYF.

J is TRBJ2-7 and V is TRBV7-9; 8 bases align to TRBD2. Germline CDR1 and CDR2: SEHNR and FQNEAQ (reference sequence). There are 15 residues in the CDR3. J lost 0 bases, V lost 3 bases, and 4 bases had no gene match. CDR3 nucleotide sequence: TGTGCCAGCAGCTTTCTAGCGGGTAACTCCTACGAGCAGTACTTC. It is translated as CASSFLAGNSYEQYF.

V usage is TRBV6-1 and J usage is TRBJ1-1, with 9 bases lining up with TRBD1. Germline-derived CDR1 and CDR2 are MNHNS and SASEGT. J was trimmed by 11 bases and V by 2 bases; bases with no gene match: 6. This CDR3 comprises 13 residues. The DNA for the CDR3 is TGTGCCAGCAGTGAAAGGGGACAGGGTAAGGCTTTCTTT. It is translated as CASSERGQGKAFF.

The CDR3 region is CASSVGGPQGKNIQYF. The DNA for the CDR3 is TGTGCCAGCAGCGTAGGTGGGCCCCAGGGTAAAAACATTCAGTACTTC. The chain couples TRBV9 to TRBJ2-4; D is perhaps TRBD1 (5 bases). The CDR3 covers 16 residues. V lost 0 bases to trimming and J lost 4 bases, with 14 bases between them. Germline CDR1 is SGDLS and CDR2 is YYNGEE.

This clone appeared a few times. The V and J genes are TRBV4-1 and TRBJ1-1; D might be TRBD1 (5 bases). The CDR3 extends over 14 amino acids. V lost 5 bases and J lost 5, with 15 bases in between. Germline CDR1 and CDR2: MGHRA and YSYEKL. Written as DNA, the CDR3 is TGCGCCAGCAGCGCGACGGAAGGACAAACTGAAGCTTTCTTT. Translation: CASSATEGQTEAFF.

The CDR3 region has the DNA TGCGCCAGCAGCCAAGCAACTACCGGACTAGCCTACAATGAGCAGTTCTTC. Protein: CASSQATTGLAYNEQFF. The chain couples TRBV4-1 to TRBJ2-1, with TRBD2 matching over 7 bases. V lost 1 base, J lost 2 bases, and 8 bases stayed unmatched. This CDR3 contains 17 residues. CDR1 is MGHRA, CDR2 YSYEKL, per germline.

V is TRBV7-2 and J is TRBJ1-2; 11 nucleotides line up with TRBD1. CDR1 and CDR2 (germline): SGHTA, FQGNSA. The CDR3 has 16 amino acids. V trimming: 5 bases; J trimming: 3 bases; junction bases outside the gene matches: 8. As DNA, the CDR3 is TGTGCCAGCAGCCTAAGGGACAGGGGGTCTGACTATGGCTACACCTTC. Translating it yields CASSLRDRGSDYGYTF.

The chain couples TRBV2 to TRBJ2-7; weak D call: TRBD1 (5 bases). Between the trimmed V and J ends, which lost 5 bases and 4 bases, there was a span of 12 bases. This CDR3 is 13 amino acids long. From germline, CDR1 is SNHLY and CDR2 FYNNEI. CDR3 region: CASSSTQGYEQYF. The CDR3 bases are TGTGCCAGCAGTTCCACCCAGGGTTACGAGCAGTACTTC.

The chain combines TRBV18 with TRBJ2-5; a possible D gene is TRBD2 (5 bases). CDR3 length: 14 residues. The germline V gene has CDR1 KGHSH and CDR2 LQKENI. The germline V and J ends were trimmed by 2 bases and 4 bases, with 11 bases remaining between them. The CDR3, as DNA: TGTGCCAGCTCACCATTGGCGAGCGGAGAGACCCAGTACTTC. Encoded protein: CASSPLASGETQYF.

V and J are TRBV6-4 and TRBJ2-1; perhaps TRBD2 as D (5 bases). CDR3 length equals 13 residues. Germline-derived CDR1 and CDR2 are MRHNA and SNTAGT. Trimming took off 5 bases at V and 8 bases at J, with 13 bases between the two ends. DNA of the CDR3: TGTGCCAGCAGTATAGAGCTGAGGGATGAGCAGTTCTTC. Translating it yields CASSIELRDEQFF.